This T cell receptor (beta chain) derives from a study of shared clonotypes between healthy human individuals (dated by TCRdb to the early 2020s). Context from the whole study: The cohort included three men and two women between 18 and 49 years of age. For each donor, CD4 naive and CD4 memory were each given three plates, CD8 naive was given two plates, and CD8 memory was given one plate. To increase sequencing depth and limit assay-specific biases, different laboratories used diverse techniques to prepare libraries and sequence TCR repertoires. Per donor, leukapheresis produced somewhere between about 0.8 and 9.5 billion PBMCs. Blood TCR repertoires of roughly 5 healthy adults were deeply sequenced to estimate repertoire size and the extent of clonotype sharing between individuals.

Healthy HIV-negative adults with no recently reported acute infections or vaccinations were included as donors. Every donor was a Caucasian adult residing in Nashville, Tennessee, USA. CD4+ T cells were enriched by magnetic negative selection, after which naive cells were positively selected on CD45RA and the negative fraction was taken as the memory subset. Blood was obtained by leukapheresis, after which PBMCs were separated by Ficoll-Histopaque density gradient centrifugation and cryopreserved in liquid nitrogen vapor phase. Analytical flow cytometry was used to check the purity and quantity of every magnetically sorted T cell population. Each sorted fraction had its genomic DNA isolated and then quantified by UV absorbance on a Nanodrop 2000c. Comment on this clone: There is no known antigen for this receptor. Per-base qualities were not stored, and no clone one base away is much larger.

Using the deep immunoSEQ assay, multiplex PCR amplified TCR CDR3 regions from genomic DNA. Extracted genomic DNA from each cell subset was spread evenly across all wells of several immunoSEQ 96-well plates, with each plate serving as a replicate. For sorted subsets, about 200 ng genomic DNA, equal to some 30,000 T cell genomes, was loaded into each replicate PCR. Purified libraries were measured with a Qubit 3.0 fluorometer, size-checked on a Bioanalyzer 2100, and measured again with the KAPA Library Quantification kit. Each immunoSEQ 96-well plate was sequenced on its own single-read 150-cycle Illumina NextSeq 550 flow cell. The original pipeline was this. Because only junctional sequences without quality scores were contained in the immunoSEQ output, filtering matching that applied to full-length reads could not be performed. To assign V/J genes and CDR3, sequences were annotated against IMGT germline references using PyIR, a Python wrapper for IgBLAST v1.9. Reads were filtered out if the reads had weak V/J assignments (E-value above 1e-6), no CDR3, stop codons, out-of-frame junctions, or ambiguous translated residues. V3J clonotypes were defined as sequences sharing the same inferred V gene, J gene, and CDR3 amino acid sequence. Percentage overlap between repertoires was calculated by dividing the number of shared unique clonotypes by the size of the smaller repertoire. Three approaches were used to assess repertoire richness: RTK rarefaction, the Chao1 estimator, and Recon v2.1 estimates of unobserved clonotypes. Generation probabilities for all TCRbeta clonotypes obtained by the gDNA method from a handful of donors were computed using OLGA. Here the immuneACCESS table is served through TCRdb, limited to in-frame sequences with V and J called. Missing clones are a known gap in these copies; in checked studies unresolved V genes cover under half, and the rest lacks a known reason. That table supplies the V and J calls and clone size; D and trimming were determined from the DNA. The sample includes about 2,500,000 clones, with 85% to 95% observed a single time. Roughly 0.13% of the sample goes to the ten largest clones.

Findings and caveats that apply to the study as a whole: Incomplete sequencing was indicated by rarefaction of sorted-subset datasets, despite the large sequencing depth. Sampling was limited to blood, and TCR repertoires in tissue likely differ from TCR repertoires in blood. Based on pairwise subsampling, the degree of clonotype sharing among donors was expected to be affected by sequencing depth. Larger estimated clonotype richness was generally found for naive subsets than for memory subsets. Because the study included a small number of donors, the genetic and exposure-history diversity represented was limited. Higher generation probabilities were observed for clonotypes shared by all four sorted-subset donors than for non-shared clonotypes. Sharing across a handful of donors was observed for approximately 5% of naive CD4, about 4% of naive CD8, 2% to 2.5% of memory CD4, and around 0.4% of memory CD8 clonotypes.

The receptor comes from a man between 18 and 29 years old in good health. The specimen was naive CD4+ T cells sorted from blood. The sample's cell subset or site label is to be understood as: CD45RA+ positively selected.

For the CDR3, the sequence is CASRIPQGNEQFF. The DNA sequence reads TGTGCCAGCAGAATTCCACAGGGCAATGAGCAGTTCTTC. This sequence uses TRBV6-6 and TRBJ2-1; TRBD1 might be the D gene, on 6 matching bases. Reading from cysteine to phenylalanine, the CDR3 counts 13 amino acids. The read is trimmed to its CDR3 DNA, 39 bases read in frame from base 1. CDR1 is given as MNHNY and CDR2 as SVGAGI, both from the germline V gene (reference sequence). V loses 6 bases of germline sequence and J loses 6 bases, and the interval between the two ends is 12 bases.